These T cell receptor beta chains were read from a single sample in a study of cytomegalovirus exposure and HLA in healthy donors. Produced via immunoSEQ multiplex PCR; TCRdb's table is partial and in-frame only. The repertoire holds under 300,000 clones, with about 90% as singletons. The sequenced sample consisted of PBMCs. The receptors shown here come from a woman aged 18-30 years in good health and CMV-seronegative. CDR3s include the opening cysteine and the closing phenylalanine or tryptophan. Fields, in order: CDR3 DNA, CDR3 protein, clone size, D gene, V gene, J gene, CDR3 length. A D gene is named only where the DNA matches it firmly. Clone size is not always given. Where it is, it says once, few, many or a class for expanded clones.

CDR3 DNA: TGTGCCAGCAGTCCCTTGGACATCACTTCACCCCTCCACTTT
CDR3 protein: CASSPLDITSPLHF
clone size: few
D gene: .
V gene: TRBV27
J gene: TRBJ1-6
CDR3 length: 14

CDR3 DNA: TGTGCCAGTAGTATCAGTGATTCACCCCTCCACTTT
CDR3 protein: CASSISDSPLHF
clone size: .
D gene: .
V gene: TRBV19
J gene: TRBJ1-6
CDR3 length: 12

CDR3 DNA: TGTGCCAGTAAGGAATCCGGGGGTTGGGAGTATGGCTACACCTTC
CDR3 protein: CASKESGGWEYGYTF
clone size: .
D gene: .
V gene: TRBV19
J gene: TRBJ1-2
CDR3 length: 15

CDR3 DNA: TGTGCCAGCAGCTTGAGTAGCAATCAGCCCCAGCATTTT
CDR3 protein: CASSLSSNQPQHF
clone size: .
D gene: .
V gene: TRBV11-2
J gene: TRBJ1-5
CDR3 length: 13

CDR3 DNA: TGTGCCAGCAGCCAAGGGGACAGGGGCACTGAAGCTTTCTTT
CDR3 protein: CASSQGDRGTEAFF
clone size: .
D gene: TRBD1
V gene: TRBV4-2
J gene: TRBJ1-1
CDR3 length: 14

CDR3 DNA: TGCGCCAGCAGCCAGGACCCACAGGGGTACAATGAGCAGTTCTTC
CDR3 protein: CASSQDPQGYNEQFF
clone size: .
D gene: TRBD1
V gene: TRBV4-3
J gene: TRBJ2-1
CDR3 length: 15

CDR3 DNA: TGTGCCAGCAGTTACTTGCCTAGCTCTGGAAACACCATATATTTT
CDR3 protein: CASSYLPSSGNTIYF
clone size: .
D gene: .
V gene: TRBV6-6
J gene: TRBJ1-3
CDR3 length: 15

CDR3 DNA: TGTGCCAGCAGCTTAAGGGACGGAGGGGATACGCAGTATTTT
CDR3 protein: CASSLRDGGDTQYF
clone size: .
D gene: .
V gene: TRBV11-3
J gene: TRBJ2-3
CDR3 length: 14

CDR3 DNA: TGCGCCAGCAGCCAATTGCCCCGGGACATACATGGCTACACCTTC
CDR3 protein: CASSQLPRDIHGYTF
clone size: .
D gene: .
V gene: TRBV5-1
J gene: TRBJ1-2
CDR3 length: 15

CDR3 DNA: TGTGCCAGCAGTCGGACAGGTCTTGGCAATCAGCCCCAGCATTTT
CDR3 protein: CASSRTGLGNQPQHF
clone size: .
D gene: TRBD1
V gene: TRBV2
J gene: TRBJ1-5
CDR3 length: 15

CDR3 DNA: TGTGCCAGTAGTGAGGGTATCGACGAGCAGTACTTC
CDR3 protein: CASSEGIDEQYF
clone size: .
D gene: .
V gene: TRBV19
J gene: TRBJ2-7
CDR3 length: 12

CDR3 DNA: TGTGCCATCAGTGAGGCACTAATCGGGGGCACCGGGGAGCTGTTTTTT
CDR3 protein: CAISEALIGGTGELFF
clone size: .
D gene: .
V gene: TRBV10-3
J gene: TRBJ2-2
CDR3 length: 16

CDR3 DNA: TGCAGCGTGGGACAGGGTACCACCTACGAGCAGTACTTC
CDR3 protein: CSVGQGTTYEQYF
clone size: .
D gene: TRBD1
V gene: TRBV29-1
J gene: TRBJ2-7
CDR3 length: 13

CDR3 DNA: TGTGCCAGCAGCTTAGGACTAGCGGGGGGCCTGAGCTCCTACGAGCAGTACTTC
CDR3 protein: CASSLGLAGGLSSYEQYF
clone size: .
D gene: TRBD2
V gene: TRBV7-6
J gene: TRBJ2-7
CDR3 length: 18

CDR3 DNA: TGTGCCAGCAGTTACTCGGCCTCGACCGGGGAGCTGTTTTTT
CDR3 protein: CASSYSASTGELFF
clone size: .
D gene: .
V gene: TRBV6-5
J gene: TRBJ2-2
CDR3 length: 14

CDR3 DNA: TGTGCCAGCAGAAAACCGGGACAGGGTAATTCACCCCTCCACTTT
CDR3 protein: CASRKPGQGNSPLHF
clone size: .
D gene: TRBD1
V gene: TRBV11-2
J gene: TRBJ1-6
CDR3 length: 15

CDR3 DNA: TGTGCCAGCAGCTCAATAGCCTACGAGCAGTACTTC
CDR3 protein: CASSSIAYEQYF
clone size: .
D gene: .
V gene: TRBV6-5
J gene: TRBJ2-7
CDR3 length: 12

CDR3 DNA: TGTGCCAGCAGTGATACATATCCTCAAGAGACCCAGTACTTC
CDR3 protein: CASSDTYPQETQYF
clone size: .
D gene: .
V gene: TRBV6-1
J gene: TRBJ2-5
CDR3 length: 14

CDR3 DNA: TGTGCTAGTGGGGCGTCTCCAGGGGGCTGGGGAAACACTGAAGCTTTCTTT
CDR3 protein: CASGASPGGWGNTEAFF
clone size: .
D gene: TRBD1
V gene: TRBV12-5
J gene: TRBJ1-1
CDR3 length: 17

CDR3 DNA: TGTGCCAGCAGTCCGGACAGCTCGGTGGCCTATAGCAATCAGCCCCAGCATTTT
CDR3 protein: CASSPDSSVAYSNQPQHF
clone size: .
D gene: .
V gene: TRBV27
J gene: TRBJ1-5
CDR3 length: 18

CDR3 DNA: TGTGCCAGCAGTTCGTCGCAGTTCAATGAGCAGTTCTTC
CDR3 protein: CASSSSQFNEQFF
clone size: .
D gene: .
V gene: TRBV6-5
J gene: TRBJ2-1
CDR3 length: 13

CDR3 DNA: TGTGCCAGCAGTTTACAAGGGGGTGGCTACACCTTC
CDR3 protein: CASSLQGGGYTF
clone size: .
D gene: .
V gene: TRBV6-6
J gene: TRBJ1-2
CDR3 length: 12

CDR3 DNA: TGCGCCAGCAGGTCCGACCGGGACACCGCCTTCGACTATGGCTACACCTTC
CDR3 protein: CASRSDRDTAFDYGYTF
clone size: .
D gene: .
V gene: TRBV5-1
J gene: TRBJ1-2
CDR3 length: 17

CDR3 DNA: TGTGCCAGCAGTGAATTGGGGGCGGCTGGGGACAACGTCCTGACTTTC
CDR3 protein: CASSELGAAGDNVLTF
clone size: .
D gene: .
V gene: TRBV25-1
J gene: TRBJ2-6
CDR3 length: 16

CDR3 DNA: TGTGCCAGCAGTTACTGGGACACGACCTACGAGCAGTACTTC
CDR3 protein: CASSYWDTTYEQYF
clone size: .
D gene: .
V gene: TRBV6-5
J gene: TRBJ2-7
CDR3 length: 14

CDR3 DNA: TGTGCCAGCAGTTTATCTTCACTAGCGGTCGACACAGATACGCAGTATTTT
CDR3 protein: CASSLSSLAVDTDTQYF
clone size: .
D gene: TRBD2
V gene: TRBV27
J gene: TRBJ2-3
CDR3 length: 17

CDR3 DNA: TGTGCCAGCAGCTTACAGATGAACACTGAAGCTTTCTTT
CDR3 protein: CASSLQMNTEAFF
clone size: .
D gene: .
V gene: TRBV7-3
J gene: TRBJ1-1
CDR3 length: 13

CDR3 DNA: TGTGCCAGCAGTGGCCAGGGTCGTGCTCAGCCCCAGCATTTT
CDR3 protein: CASSGQGRAQPQHF
clone size: .
D gene: .
V gene: TRBV25-1
J gene: TRBJ1-5
CDR3 length: 14

CDR3 DNA: TGCGCCAGCAGCACCGGGGGGGAGTACAATGAGCAGTTCTTC
CDR3 protein: CASSTGGEYNEQFF
clone size: once
D gene: TRBD2
V gene: TRBV5-1
J gene: TRBJ2-1
CDR3 length: 14

CDR3 DNA: TGCGCCAGCAGCCTTCTATTCTTACTAGGGGGCGCGAACACTGAAGCTTTCTTT
CDR3 protein: CASSLLFLLGGANTEAFF
clone size: .
D gene: TRBD1
V gene: TRBV4-3
J gene: TRBJ1-1
CDR3 length: 18

CDR3 DNA: TGTGCCAGCAGAAGCGCATCTCGTATTGCTCGGACAGGGGAATGGGAGCCCCAGCATTTT
CDR3 protein: CASRSASRIARTGEWEPQHF
clone size: .
D gene: TRBD1
V gene: TRBV2
J gene: TRBJ1-5
CDR3 length: 20

CDR3 DNA: TGCGCCAGCAGCTTGGCCTTGACAGACACTGAAGCTTTCTTT
CDR3 protein: CASSLALTDTEAFF
clone size: .
D gene: .
V gene: TRBV5-1
J gene: TRBJ1-1
CDR3 length: 14

CDR3 DNA: TGTGCCAGCAGTTTAGCGGGGTTTGAGACCCAGTACTTC
CDR3 protein: CASSLAGFETQYF
clone size: .
D gene: .
V gene: TRBV28
J gene: TRBJ2-5
CDR3 length: 13

CDR3 DNA: TGTGCCAGCAGCCAAGAAAGGGACTATCAGCCCCAGCATTTT
CDR3 protein: CASSQERDYQPQHF
clone size: few
D gene: .
V gene: TRBV14
J gene: TRBJ1-5
CDR3 length: 14

CDR3 DNA: TGTGCCAGCAGCCCTGGTAGCTTCCCATACACCGGGGAGCTGTTTTTT
CDR3 protein: CASSPGSFPYTGELFF
clone size: few
D gene: .
V gene: TRBV7-7
J gene: TRBJ2-2
CDR3 length: 16

CDR3 DNA: TGTGCCAGCAGCTTCCGGGAGGGCCTGGGGAATGAGCAGTTCTTC
CDR3 protein: CASSFREGLGNEQFF
clone size: .
D gene: TRBD2
V gene: TRBV7-7
J gene: TRBJ2-1
CDR3 length: 15

CDR3 DNA: TGTGCCAGCAGTTACCTTACAGGGGGCTTCACTGAAGCTTTCTTT
CDR3 protein: CASSYLTGGFTEAFF
clone size: .
D gene: TRBD1
V gene: TRBV6-6
J gene: TRBJ1-1
CDR3 length: 15

CDR3 DNA: TGTGCCAGCAGCTTAGTGGTCGAGGGAGGTGAAAAACTGTTTTTT
CDR3 protein: CASSLVVEGGEKLFF
clone size: .
D gene: .
V gene: TRBV7-6
J gene: TRBJ1-4
CDR3 length: 15

CDR3 DNA: TGTGCCAGCAGCTCCAAATGGCCGGGACAGGTCTCCTACGAGCAGTACTTC
CDR3 protein: CASSSKWPGQVSYEQYF
clone size: .
D gene: TRBD1
V gene: TRBV5-4
J gene: TRBJ2-7
CDR3 length: 17

CDR3 DNA: TGTGCCAGCAGTGGAGGACAGGGCACTAACTATGGCTACACCTTC
CDR3 protein: CASSGGQGTNYGYTF
clone size: .
D gene: TRBD1
V gene: TRBV6-1
J gene: TRBJ1-2
CDR3 length: 15

CDR3 DNA: TGTGCCAGCAGCCCCGGACTAGCGGGGGCCGCGAACACCGGGGAGCTGTTTTTT
CDR3 protein: CASSPGLAGAANTGELFF
clone size: .
D gene: TRBD2
V gene: TRBV16
J gene: TRBJ2-2
CDR3 length: 18

CDR3 DNA: TGTGCCAGCTCACCCGGTCGCGGGGGGCCAGCAGATACGCAGTATTTT
CDR3 protein: CASSPGRGGPADTQYF
clone size: .
D gene: TRBD2
V gene: TRBV18
J gene: TRBJ2-3
CDR3 length: 16

CDR3 DNA: TGTGCCAGCAGTTTAATGGAGGGGGCCAGCGGGGAGCTGTTTTTT
CDR3 protein: CASSLMEGASGELFF
clone size: .
D gene: .
V gene: TRBV28
J gene: TRBJ2-2
CDR3 length: 15

CDR3 DNA: TGCAGTGCTAGAGAGGGCGGCTACACCTTC
CDR3 protein: CSAREGGYTF
clone size: .
D gene: .
V gene: TRBV20-1
J gene: TRBJ1-2
CDR3 length: 10